The 14 T cell receptor beta chains below come from one sample, sequenced in a study of T cells after yellow fever vaccination. TCRdb re-called the 5' RACE reads with MiXCR, one entry per CDR3 protein. The table records just over 250,000 distinct CDR3 sequences, roughly 5% of them present only once. This specimen consisted of CD4+ T cells sorted from PBMCs, obtained on the day of the yellow fever booster vaccination. The receptors derive from a man aged 18 to 30 who received the YFV17D yellow fever vaccine.

Many counts were recorded for this clonotype. The rearrangement links TRBV4-2 to TRBJ2-7; D may match TRBD1 or TRBD2 (5 bases each). Trimming left V 1 base short and J 2 bases short, with 9 bases between. CDR1 and CDR2 (germline): LGHNA, YNFKEQ. This CDR3 spans 14 amino acids. The CDR3 sequence: CASSQGLGAYEQYF. In DNA, the CDR3 is TGTGCCAGCAGCCAAGGGTTGGGGGCCTACGAGCAGTACTTC.

The J gene is TRBJ1-5, the V gene TRBV12-3 or TRBV12-4; 11 bases map to TRBD1. The CDR3 runs to 19 residues. V lost 6 bases to trimming and J lost 0 bases; unmatched junction nucleotides: 13. In DNA form, the CDR3 reads TGTGCCAGCAGATCAGGACAGGGGGCGAACATTCTTAGCAATCAGCCCCAGCATTTT. This sequence encodes CASRSGQGANILSNQPQHF.

This clonotype was detected many times. The chain uses TRBV7-9 and TRBJ2-5, with 10 nucleotides matching TRBD1. The V and J ends lost 5 bases and 6 bases, in that order; junction bases with no gene match: 3. The CDR3 is 13 residues long. Germline CDR1 and CDR2: SEHNR and FQNEAQ (reference sequence). Written as DNA, the CDR3 is TGTGCCAGCAGCCCGGGACAGGGGCAGACCCAGTACTTC. As protein: CASSPGQGQTQYF. Variable domain in full (rest from reference TRBV7-9 and TRBJ2-5): DTGVSQNPRHKITKRGQNVTFRCDPISEHNRLYWYRQTLGQGPEFLTYFQNEAQLEKSRLLSDRFSAERPKGSFSTLEIQRTEQGDSAMYLCASSPGQGQTQYFGPGTRLLVL.

This chain links TRBV12-3 or TRBV12-4 with TRBJ2-5, with D possibly being TRBD2 (6 bases). Trimming removed 3 bases at V and 4 bases at J, with 12 bases between. The length of the CDR3 is 14 residues. In DNA form, the CDR3 reads TGTGCCAGCAGTTTTAGTGGAGGGAGAGAGACCCAGTACTTC. This gives the protein CASSFSGGRETQYF.

This clonotype has more than one count but fewer than ten. The chain uses TRBV25-1 and TRBJ1-6; D is perhaps TRBD1 (6 bases). This CDR3 is built from 15 residues. The germline V and J ends were trimmed by 5 bases and 8 bases, with 16 bases remaining between them. The germline CDR1 and CDR2 sequences are MGHDK and SYGVNS. The CDR3 reads CASSTADYRDSPLHF. DNA for the CDR3: TGTGCCAGCAGTACCGCCGACTACAGGGATTCACCCCTCCACTTT.

This rearrangement joins TRBV6-2 or TRBV6-3 to TRBJ2-2; D gene ambiguous. The germline gives CDR1 MNHEY, CDR2 SVGEGT. Trimming took 8 bases from V and 7 from J, leaving 8 bases between them. There are 11 residues in the CDR3. The CDR3 bases are TGTGCCAGCTGTCTGGGCGGGGAGCTGTTTTTT. Protein sequence: CASCLGGELFF.

This chain connects TRBV11-2 to TRBJ2-3; TRBD2 agrees at 11 bases. The CDR3 totals 17 residues. Germline V gene sequence: CDR1 SGHAT, CDR2 FQNNGV. The V and J ends lost 2 bases and 1 base, in that order; junction bases with no gene match: 5. Here the CDR3 DNA reads TGTGCCAGCAGCTTACCGTCGGGACTAGCGGGCACAGATACGCAGTATTTT. Protein: CASSLPSGLAGTDTQYF.

The sample holds a few counts of this clonotype. V and J are TRBV11-2 and TRBJ2-2; D is ambiguous. Germline assignment: CDR1 SGHAT and CDR2 FQNNGV. The CDR3 totals 14 residues. The V gene lost 2 bases and the J gene lost 5 bases, with 9 bases spanning the gap. CDR3: CASSLTLLTGELFF. The CDR3 DNA reads as TGTGCCAGCAGCTTAACTTTGCTAACCGGGGAGCTGTTTTTT.

This clonotype was counted only a few times. The genes are TRBV6-5 and TRBJ1-2, with D uncertain. Trimming shortened V by 0 bases and J by 8 bases, and 10 bases separated the two germline ends. CDR3 size: 13 residues. From germline, CDR1 is MNHEY and CDR2 SVGAGI. This CDR3 reads CASSYSYGVGYTF. The DNA of the CDR3 is TGTGCCAGCAGTTACTCATACGGGGTCGGCTACACCTTC.

This clonotype was picked up a small number of times. V gene TRBV11-2 combines with J gene TRBJ2-3; D might be TRBD1 or TRBD2, each matching 5 bases. This CDR3 is 13 amino acids long. CDR1 and CDR2 (germline): SGHAT, FQNNGV. With 4 bases removed from V and 2 bases from J, the gap between germline ends came to 7 bases. CDR3 protein: CASSWDLTDTQYF. The CDR3 DNA sequence: TGTGCCAGCAGCTGGGACCTCACAGATACGCAGTATTTT.

At least ten counts were recorded for this clonotype. V usage is TRBV11-2 and J usage is TRBJ2-5, with no clear D. Germline V gives CDR1 SGHAT, CDR2 FQNNGV. The CDR3 sequence is 14 residues long. Trimming left V 7 bases short and J 0 bases short, with 12 bases between. In DNA form, the CDR3 reads TGTGCCAGCAATAGGATCAGTTACCAAGAGACCCAGTACTTC. Protein product: CASNRISYQETQYF. The full variable domain, completed using reference TRBV11-2 and TRBJ2-5, is EAGVAQSPRYKIIEKRQSVAFWCNPISGHATLYWYQQILGQGPKLLIQFQNNGVVDDSQLPKDRFSAERLKGVDSTLKIQPAKLEDSAVYLCASNRISYQETQYFGPGTRLLVL.

This clonotype was observed a few times. The chain recombines TRBV18 with TRBJ1-6, with D unresolved. Germline V gives CDR1 KGHSH, CDR2 LQKENI. V lost 0 bases to trimming and J lost 5 bases, with 14 bases between them. The CDR3 has 17 amino acids. The CDR3 sequence: CASSPPNSDLNNSPLHF. CDR3 bases: TGTGCCAGCTCACCACCGAATTCAGATTTGAATAATTCACCCCTCCACTTT.

In this sample, this clonotype turned up a few times. The chain has TRBV24-1 and TRBJ2-3, with D perhaps matching TRBD2 (6 bases). Trimming left V 3 bases short and J 3 bases short, with 9 bases between. The germline V gene encodes CDR1 KGHDR and CDR2 SFDVKD. The CDR3 has 14 amino acids. Written as DNA, the CDR3 is TGTGCCACCAGTGATCCACTAGCTACAGATACGCAGTATTTT. Amino acid sequence: CATSDPLATDTQYF.

This clonotype was seen many times. The V call is TRBV12-5, the J call TRBJ2-7; 7 positions match TRBD1. Per germline, CDR1 LGHNT and CDR2 FRNRAP. CDR3 size: 13 residues. The V gene end was trimmed by 6 bases and the J gene end by 3 bases; junction bases not matched to a gene: 5. CDR3 coding DNA: TGTGCTAGTGGCCTGACAGGGCTCTACGAGCAGTACTTC. Protein product: CASGLTGLYEQYF.